What follows are 24 T cell receptor beta chains derived from one specimen sequenced in a study of human T cells and chemical hapten exposure. Time point specified: healthy volunteer bleed at 2 weeks. Total RNA was isolated from whole blood that had not been fractionated. MiXCR, applied by TCRdb to the RACE reads, yields one record per CDR3 protein. The sample yields approximately 90,000 distinct CDR3 sequences, just under 9% seen once. The sample was whole blood. Source of these receptors: a female donor in good health. Some clones in this sample may be carry-over from other donors' samples.

This rearrangement joins TRBV3-1 to TRBJ2-1; tentatively, D is TRBD1 (5 bases). The germline V and J ends were trimmed by 3 bases and 7 bases, with 7 bases remaining between them. CDR3 length: 12 residues. The V gene's germline CDR1 is LGHDT and CDR2 YNNKEL (reference sequence). The CDR3 protein is CASSQAGNEQFF. In DNA form, the CDR3 reads TGTGCCAGCAGCCAGGCAGGGAATGAGCAGTTCTTC.

The V call is TRBV9, the J call TRBJ2-1, with TRBD2 matching over 9 bases. V shed 0 bases and J 6 bases; nucleotides not matched to a gene: 4. The CDR3 is made up of 15 amino acids. Germline V gene lookup returns CDR1 SGDLS and CDR2 YYNGEE. The CDR3 is CASSVAGLAVNEQFF. The DNA for the CDR3 is TGTGCCAGCAGCGTAGCGGGACTAGCAGTCAATGAGCAGTTCTTC. The entire variable domain, with the rest obtained from reference TRBV9 and TRBJ2-1, is as follows: DSGVTQTPKHLITATGQRVTLRCSPRSGDLSVYWYQQSLDQGLQFLIQYYNGEERAKGNILERFSAQQFPDLHSELNLSSLELGDSALYFCASSVAGLAVNEQFFGPGTRLTVL.

The rearrangement uses TRBV5-4 and TRBJ2-3; 7 positions match TRBD1. The CDR3 sequence is 13 residues long. V was clipped by 5 bases and J by 6 bases; unmatched bases: 6. Per the germline V gene, CDR1 is SGHNT and CDR2 is YYREEE (reference sequence). The CDR3 DNA is TGTGCCAGCAGGGGACAGTCCGCCGATACGCAGTATTTT. Protein product: CASRGQSADTQYF.

The genes are TRBV13 and TRBJ1-3; D is unresolved. This CDR3 comprises 15 residues. Germline CDR1 is PRHDT and CDR2 is FYEKMQ (reference sequence). Deletions cut 4 bases from V and 0 bases from J, with 10 bases between. The CDR3 here is CASSWRVRSGNTIYF. For the CDR3, the DNA is TGTGCCAGCAGCTGGAGAGTCCGCTCTGGAAACACCATATATTTT.

The chain uses TRBV3-1 and TRBJ1-1, with TRBD1 identical over 8 bases. The J segment lost 7 bases and the V segment lost 5 bases, leaving 0 bases of the junction unmatched. This CDR3 has 11 amino acids. The germline CDR1 and CDR2 sequences are LGHDT and YNNKEL (reference sequence). CDR3 in amino acids: CASSDRGEAFF. DNA of the CDR3: TGTGCCAGCAGCGACAGGGGTGAAGCTTTCTTT.

This clonotype was counted at least ten times. The gene calls are TRBV5-1 and TRBJ2-5; D perhaps matches TRBD2 (6 bases). From germline, CDR1 is SGHRS and CDR2 YFSETQ. This CDR3 region has 14 residues. Trimming pared 2 bases from V and 2 bases from J, leaving 10 bases between. CDR3 protein: CASSFGTSQETQYF. The CDR3 DNA follows: TGCGCCAGCAGCTTCGGGACTTCACAAGAGACCCAGTACTTC.

The chain's CDR3 is CAWSAPLAPNQETQYF. As DNA, the CDR3 is TGTGCCTGGAGTGCCCCACTAGCGCCCAATCAAGAGACCCAGTACTTC. This sequence joins TRBV30 and TRBJ2-5; TRBD2 matches at 7 bases. The CDR3 consists of 16 residues. V lost 1 base and J lost 2; bases outside the gene matches: 10. The germline gives CDR1 GTSNPN, CDR2 SVGIG (reference sequence).

This chain's CDR3 is CASSSTPGLYNEQFF. The CDR3 DNA sequence: TGTGCCAGCAGCTCCACTCCGGGACTTTACAATGAGCAGTTCTTC. The V gene is TRBV11-2, the J gene TRBJ2-1; D may be TRBD2 (6 bases). Trimming pared 4 bases from V and 4 bases from J, leaving 14 bases between. This CDR3 has 15 residues. CDR1 is SGHAT and CDR2 is FQNNGV in the germline V gene.

The J gene is TRBJ2-1, the V gene TRBV6-2 or TRBV6-3, with 7 bases lining up with TRBD2. CDR3 length: 15 amino acids. Trimming removed 6 bases from V and 12 bases from J; junction bases left unmatched: 17. From germline, CDR1 is MNHEY and CDR2 SVGEGT. This chain's CDR3 is CASSTGLVEVGGQFF. The DNA for the CDR3 is TGTGCCAGCAGCACCGGACTAGTCGAGGTGGGGGGGCAGTTCTTC.

This clonotype was found many times. The J gene is TRBJ1-1, the V gene TRBV28; 10 positions agree with TRBD1. J was trimmed by 3 bases and V by 6 bases; bases with no gene match: 10. Germline CDR1 and CDR2: MDHEN and SYDVKM. The CDR3 has 16 amino acids. CDR3 sequence: CASSPTGTGDHTEAFF. Here the CDR3 DNA reads TGTGCCAGCAGCCCTACCGGGACAGGGGACCACACTGAAGCTTTCTTT.

Many counts were recorded for this clonotype. The V and J genes are TRBV29-1 and TRBJ2-7; 7 positions match TRBD2. Germline CDR1 is SQVTM and CDR2 is ANQGSEA. The trim removed 2 bases at V and 6 bases at J, leaving 7 bases unmatched. CDR3 length: 13 residues. The CDR3 DNA reads as TGCAGCGTTGAATTTGGCGGGAGAGGCGAGCAGTACTTC. It specifies CSVEFGGRGEQYF.

In this sample, this clonotype turned up a few times. The rearrangement uses TRBV5-1 and TRBJ2-3; D uncertain. Germline values: CDR1 SGHRS, CDR2 YFSETQ. This CDR3 has 15 residues. Trimming removed 0 bases at V and 2 bases at J, with 10 bases between. CDR3 DNA: TGCGCCAGCAGCTTGGAGGTAGCCGTCACAGATACGCAGTATTTT. Encoded protein: CASSLEVAVTDTQYF.

The chain recombines TRBV20-1 with TRBJ2-5; no firm D call. Trimming removed 3 bases at V and 2 bases at J, with 7 bases between. Germline assignment: CDR1 DFQATT and CDR2 SNEGSKA (reference sequence). The CDR3 runs to 12 residues. As DNA, the CDR3 is TGCAGTGCTAGGGTCCCACAAGAGACCCAGTACTTC. Encoded protein: CSARVPQETQYF.

This clonotype was picked up many times. J is TRBJ2-1 and V is TRBV29-1; 8 bases fit TRBD1. This CDR3 region has 12 residues. Germline lookup yields CDR1 SQVTM and CDR2 ANQGSEA. Trimming took 8 bases from V and 4 from J; bases not matched to a gene: 4. This CDR3 is CSFRTGYNEQFF. CDR3 in DNA: TGCAGCTTCCGGACAGGGTACAATGAGCAGTTCTTC.

This rearrangement joins TRBV20-1 to TRBJ2-3; D is unresolved. The CDR3 covers 13 residues. Trimming pared 6 bases from V and 1 base from J, leaving 11 bases between. Per germline, CDR1 DFQATT and CDR2 SNEGSKA (reference sequence). The CDR3 region is CSATNWGTDTQYF. The CDR3 bases are TGCAGTGCCACCAATTGGGGCACAGATACGCAGTATTTT.

This clonotype occurred many times. The V and J genes are TRBV28 and TRBJ1-5; D is unresolved. Germline lookup yields CDR1 MDHEN and CDR2 SYDVKM. V lost 6 bases, J lost 4 bases, and 4 bases lay in between. This CDR3 contains 11 residues. The CDR3 loop reads CASRDNQPQHF. The CDR3 coding sequence is TGTGCCAGCAGAGATAATCAGCCCCAGCATTTT. The full variable domain, with the rest looked up from reference TRBV28 and TRBJ1-5, is DVKVTQSSRYLVKRTGEKVFLECVQDMDHENMFWYRQDPGLGLRLIYFSYDVKMKEKGDIPEGYSVSREKKERFSLILESASTNQTSMYLCASRDNQPQHFGDGTRLSIL.

The CDR3 loop is CAGGFEPQHF. In nucleotides, the CDR3 is TGTGCCGGGGGATTTGAGCCCCAGCATTTT. This sequence joins TRBV28 and TRBJ1-5; TRBD1 is a possible D gene (5 bases). Trimming took 11 bases from V and 8 from J, leaving 10 bases between them. The V gene's germline CDR1 is MDHEN and CDR2 SYDVKM. This CDR3 region has 10 residues.

This chain connects TRBV20-1 to TRBJ2-7; unclear D gene. V lost 6 bases to trimming and J lost 4 bases, with 13 bases between them. The CDR3 has 12 amino acids. From germline, CDR1 is DFQATT and CDR2 SNEGSKA (reference sequence). CDR3 protein: CSATADMYEQYF. CDR3 sequence (DNA): TGCAGTGCCACAGCCGACATGTACGAGCAGTACTTC.

J is TRBJ2-7 and V is TRBV20-1, with D unresolved. Per germline, CDR1 DFQATT and CDR2 SNEGSKA (reference sequence). The CDR3 has 13 residues. The V and J ends lost 3 bases and 2 bases respectively, with 11 bases between them. CDR3 DNA: TGCAGTGCTAGCAAAGGACGCACCTACGAGCAGTACTTC. This encodes CSASKGRTYEQYF.

This clonotype was seen ten or more times. V is TRBV7-2 and J is TRBJ2-3; D call uncertain. V lost 2 bases and J 4 bases, leaving 10 bases between the germline ends. Germline loops: CDR1 SGHTA, CDR2 FQGNSA. The CDR3 has 14 residues. CDR3 in DNA: TGTGCCAGCAGCTTAACTCGGCCCCCAGATACGCAGTATTTT. Protein: CASSLTRPPDTQYF.

As concerns this clonotype: The junction differs from germline at one of its ends, possibly a read error. The DNA of the CDR3 is TGTGCCAGCAGCACAGGGACAGGAGAGTATTCACCCCTCAACTTT. Residues: CASSTGTGEYSPLNF. The gene calls are TRBV6-2 or TRBV6-3 and TRBJ1-6, with 8 bases that match TRBD1. CDR1 is MNHEY and CDR2 is SVGEGT in the germline V gene. The CDR3 runs to 15 residues.

This clonotype occurred many times. The chain has TRBV5-1 and TRBJ1-5, with TRBD1 matching over 7 bases. V gave up 3 bases and J gave up 4 bases; unmatched junction bases: 4. Germline V gene lookup returns CDR1 SGHRS and CDR2 YFSETQ. The CDR3 is 14 residues long. CDR3 protein: CASSSTGENQPQHF. The CDR3 coding sequence is TGCGCCAGCAGCTCCACAGGGGAGAATCAGCCCCAGCATTTT.

The J gene is TRBJ2-5, the V gene TRBV11-2; TRBD1 or TRBD2 may be the D gene (5 bases each). V lost 1 base and J 5 bases, leaving 14 bases between the germline ends. Germline V CDR1 and CDR2: SGHAT, FQNNGV. The CDR3 runs 15 residues. The CDR3 sequence is CASSLVWDPGETQYF. In DNA, the CDR3 is TGTGCCAGCAGCTTAGTCTGGGACCCTGGTGAGACCCAGTACTTC.

The V and J genes are TRBV20-1 and TRBJ1-6, with D perhaps matching TRBD1 (6 bases). In germline, CDR1 is DFQATT, CDR2 SNEGSKA (reference sequence). With 6 bases removed from V and 7 bases from J, the gap between germline ends came to 19 bases. The CDR3 length is 15 residues. The CDR3 bases are TGCAGTGCGTCGCCCCGGGGGGGGCTAAATTCACCCCTCCACTTT. It codes for CSASPRGGLNSPLHF.